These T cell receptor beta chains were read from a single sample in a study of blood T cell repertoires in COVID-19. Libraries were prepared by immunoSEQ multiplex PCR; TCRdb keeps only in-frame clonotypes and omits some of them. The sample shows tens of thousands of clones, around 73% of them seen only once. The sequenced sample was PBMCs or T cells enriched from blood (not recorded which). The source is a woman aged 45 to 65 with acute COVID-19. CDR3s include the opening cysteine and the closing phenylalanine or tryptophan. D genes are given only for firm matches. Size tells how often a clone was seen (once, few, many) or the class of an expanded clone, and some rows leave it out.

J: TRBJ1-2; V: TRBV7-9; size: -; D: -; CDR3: CASSLDGGTNYGYTF; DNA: TGTGCCAGCAGCTTAGACGGGGGGACCAACTATGGCTACACCTTC
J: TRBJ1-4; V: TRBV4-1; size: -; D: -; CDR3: CASSRLWSTDEKLFF; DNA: TGCGCCAGCAGCCGCCTATGGAGCACCGATGAAAAACTGTTTTTT
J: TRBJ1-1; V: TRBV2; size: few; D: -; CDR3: CASSELGGLNTEAFF; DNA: TGTGCCAGCAGTGAACTTGGGGGGTTGAACACTGAAGCTTTCTTT
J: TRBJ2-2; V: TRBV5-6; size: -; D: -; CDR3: CASSRYSRGNTGELFF; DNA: TGTGCCAGCAGTCGCTACTCCCGAGGGAACACCGGGGAGCTGTTTTTT
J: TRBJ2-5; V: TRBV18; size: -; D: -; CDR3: CASSPRHTETQYF; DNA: TGTGCCAGCTCACCAAGACATACTGAGACCCAGTACTTC
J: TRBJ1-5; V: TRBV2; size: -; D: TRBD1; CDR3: CASSVGTALASQPQHF; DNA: TGTGCCAGCAGTGTCGGGACAGCTCTCGCTAGCCAGCCCCAGCATTTT
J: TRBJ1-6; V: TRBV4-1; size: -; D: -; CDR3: CASSQGPGVQGRFSYNSPLHF; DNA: TGCGCCAGCAGCCAAGGTCCCGGCGTCCAGGGGCGTTTCTCCTATAATTCACCCCTCCACTTT
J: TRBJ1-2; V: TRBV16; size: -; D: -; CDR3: CASSQGQLGDYGYTF; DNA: TGTGCCAGCAGCCAGGGACAACTCGGAGACTATGGCTACACCTTC
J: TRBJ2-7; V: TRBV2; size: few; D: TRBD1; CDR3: CASSGGQGTYEQYF; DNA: TGTGCCAGCAGTGGGGGACAGGGGACCTACGAGCAGTACTTC
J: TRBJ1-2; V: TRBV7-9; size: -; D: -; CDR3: CASSLGAPYGYTF; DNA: TGTGCCAGCAGCTTAGGGGCCCCCTATGGCTACACCTTC
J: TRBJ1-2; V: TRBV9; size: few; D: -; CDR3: CASSVEDGVGGYTF; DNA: TGTGCCAGCAGCGTAGAAGACGGAGTCGGTGGCTACACCTTC
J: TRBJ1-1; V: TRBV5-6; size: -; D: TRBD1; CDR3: CASSSRQGNTEAFF; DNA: TGTGCCAGCAGCTCCCGACAGGGGAACACTGAAGCTTTCTTT
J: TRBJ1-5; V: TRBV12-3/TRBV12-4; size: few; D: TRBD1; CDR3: CASSSRQGQPQHF; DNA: TGTGCCAGCAGTTCAAGACAGGGACAGCCCCAGCATTTT
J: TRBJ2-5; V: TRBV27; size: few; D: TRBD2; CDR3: CASSPVSATREGETQYF; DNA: TGTGCCAGCAGTCCCGTTTCGGCGACCAGGGAGGGAGAGACCCAGTACTTC